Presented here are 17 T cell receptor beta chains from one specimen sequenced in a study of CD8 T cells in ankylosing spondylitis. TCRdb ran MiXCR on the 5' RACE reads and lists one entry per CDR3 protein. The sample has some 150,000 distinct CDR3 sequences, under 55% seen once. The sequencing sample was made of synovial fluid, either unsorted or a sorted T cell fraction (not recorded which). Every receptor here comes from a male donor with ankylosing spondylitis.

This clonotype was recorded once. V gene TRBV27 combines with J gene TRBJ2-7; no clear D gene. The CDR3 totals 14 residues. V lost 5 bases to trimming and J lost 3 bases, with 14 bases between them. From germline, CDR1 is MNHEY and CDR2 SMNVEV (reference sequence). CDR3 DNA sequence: TGTGCCAGCAGTATCGTTTCTGGGAACTACGAGCAGTACTTC. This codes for CASSIVSGNYEQYF.

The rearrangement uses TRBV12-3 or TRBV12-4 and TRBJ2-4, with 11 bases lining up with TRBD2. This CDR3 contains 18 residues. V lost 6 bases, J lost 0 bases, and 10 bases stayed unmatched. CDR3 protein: CASRGLADRFLAKNIQYF. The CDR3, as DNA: TGTGCCAGCAGGGGACTAGCGGACCGTTTTCTAGCCAAAAACATTCAGTACTTC.

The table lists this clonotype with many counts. The CDR3 protein is CASSQDYPGHEQYF. CDR3 bases: TGCGCCAGCAGCCAAGATTATCCGGGCCACGAGCAGTACTTC. This chain links TRBV4-3 with TRBJ2-7, with unresolved D. V was shortened by 0 bases and J by 5 bases, with 11 bases between the two germline ends. Germline CDR1 LGHNA, CDR2 YSLEER. The CDR3 extends over 14 amino acids.

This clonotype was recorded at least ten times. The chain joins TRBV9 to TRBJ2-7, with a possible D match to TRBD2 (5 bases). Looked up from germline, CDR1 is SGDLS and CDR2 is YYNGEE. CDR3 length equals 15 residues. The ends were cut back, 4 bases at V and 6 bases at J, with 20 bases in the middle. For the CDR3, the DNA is TGTGCCAGCAGCACCCCGGGGAGACCGTTAGGCGAGCAGTACTTC. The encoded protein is CASSTPGRPLGEQYF.

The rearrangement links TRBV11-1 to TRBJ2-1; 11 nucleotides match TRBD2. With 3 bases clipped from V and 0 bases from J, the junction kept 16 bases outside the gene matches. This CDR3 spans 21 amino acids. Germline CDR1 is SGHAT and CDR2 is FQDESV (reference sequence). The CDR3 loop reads CASSFWSLAGGLRGSYNEQFF. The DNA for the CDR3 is TGTGCCAGCAGCTTTTGGTCCCTAGCGGGGGGCCTACGGGGCTCCTACAATGAGCAGTTCTTC.

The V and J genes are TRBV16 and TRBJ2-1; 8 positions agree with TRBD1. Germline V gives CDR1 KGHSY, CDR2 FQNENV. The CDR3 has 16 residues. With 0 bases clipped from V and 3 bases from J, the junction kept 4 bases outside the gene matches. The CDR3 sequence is CASSQSVTGGYNEQFF. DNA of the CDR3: TGTGCCAGCAGCCAATCGGTCACAGGGGGCTACAATGAGCAGTTCTTC. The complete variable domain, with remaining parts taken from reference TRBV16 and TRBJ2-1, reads GEEVAQTPKHLVRGEGQKAKLYCAPIKGHSYVFWYQQVLKNEFKFLISFQNENVFDETGMPKERFSAKCLPNSPCSLEIQATKLEDSAVYFCASSQSVTGGYNEQFFGPGTRLTVL.

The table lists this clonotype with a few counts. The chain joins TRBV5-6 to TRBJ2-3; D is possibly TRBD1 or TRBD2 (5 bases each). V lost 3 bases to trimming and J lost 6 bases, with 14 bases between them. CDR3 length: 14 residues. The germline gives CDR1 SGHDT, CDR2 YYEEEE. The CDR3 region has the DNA TGTGCCAGCAGCTGGGGGTACCGCTTGGATACGCAGTATTTT. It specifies CASSWGYRLDTQYF.

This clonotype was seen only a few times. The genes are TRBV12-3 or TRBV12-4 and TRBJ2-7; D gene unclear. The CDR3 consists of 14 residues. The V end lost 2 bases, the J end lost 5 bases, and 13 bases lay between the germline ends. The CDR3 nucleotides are TGTGCCAGCAGTTTACCGACCCTCACCCACGAGCAGTACTTC. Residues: CASSLPTLTHEQYF.

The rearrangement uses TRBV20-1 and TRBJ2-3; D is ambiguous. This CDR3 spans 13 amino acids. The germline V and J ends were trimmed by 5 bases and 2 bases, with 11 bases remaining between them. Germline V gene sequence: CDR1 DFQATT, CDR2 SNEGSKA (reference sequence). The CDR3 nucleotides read TGCAGTGCTCGGACGCCGGTCACAGATACGCAGTATTTT. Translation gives CSARTPVTDTQYF.

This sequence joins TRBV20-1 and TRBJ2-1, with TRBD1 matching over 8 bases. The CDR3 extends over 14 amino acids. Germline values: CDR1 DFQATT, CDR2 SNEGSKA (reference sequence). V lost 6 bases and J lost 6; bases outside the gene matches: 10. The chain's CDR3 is CSAPGQEHFNEQFF. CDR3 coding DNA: TGCAGTGCCCCGGGACAGGAGCACTTCAATGAGCAGTTCTTC.

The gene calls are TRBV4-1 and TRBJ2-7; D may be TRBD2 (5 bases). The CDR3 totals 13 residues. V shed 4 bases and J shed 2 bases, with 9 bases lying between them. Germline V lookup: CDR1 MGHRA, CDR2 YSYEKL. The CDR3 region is CASSRPGTYEQYF. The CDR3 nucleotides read TGCGCCAGCAGCCGCCCCGGGACCTACGAGCAGTACTTC.

The CDR3 protein is CASSLTSSGGSSYNEQFF. The CDR3 nucleotides are TGTGCCAGCAGCTTAACCTCTAGCGGGGGGAGCTCCTACAATGAGCAGTTCTTC. This chain joins TRBV5-6 and TRBJ2-1; 11 nucleotides match TRBD2. Germline assignment: CDR1 SGHDT and CDR2 YYEEEE. Trimming at V came to 2 bases and at J to 0 bases, leaving 7 bases not matched to a gene. The CDR3 totals 18 residues.

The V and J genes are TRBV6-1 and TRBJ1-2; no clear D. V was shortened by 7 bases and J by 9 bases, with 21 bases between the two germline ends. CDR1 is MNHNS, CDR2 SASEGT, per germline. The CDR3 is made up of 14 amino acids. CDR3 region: CASNSDPPGISYTF. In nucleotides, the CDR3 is TGTGCCAGCAATAGCGACCCCCCGGGCATTAGCTACACCTTC.

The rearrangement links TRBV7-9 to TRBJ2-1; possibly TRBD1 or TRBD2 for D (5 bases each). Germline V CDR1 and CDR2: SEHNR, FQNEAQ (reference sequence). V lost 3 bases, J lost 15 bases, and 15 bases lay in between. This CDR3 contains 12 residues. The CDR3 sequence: CASSLGVRGRFF. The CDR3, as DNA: TGTGCCAGCAGCTTGGGGGTTCGAGGGAGGTTCTTC.

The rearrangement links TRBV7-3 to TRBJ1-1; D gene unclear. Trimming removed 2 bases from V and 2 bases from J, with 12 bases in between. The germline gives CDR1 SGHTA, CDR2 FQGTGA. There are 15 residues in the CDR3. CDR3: CASSLSRTRNTEAFF. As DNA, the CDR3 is TGTGCCAGCAGCTTATCGAGGACCCGAAACACTGAAGCTTTCTTT.

CDR3 nucleotides: TGTGCCAGCAGTTCCCCCGTCGCGACGAACACCGGGGAGCTGTTTTTT. It codes for CASSSPVATNTGELFF. This chain joins TRBV12-3 or TRBV12-4 and TRBJ2-2; D gene uncertain. Trimming shortened V by 4 bases and J by 0 bases, and 12 bases separated the two germline ends. This CDR3 is built from 16 residues.

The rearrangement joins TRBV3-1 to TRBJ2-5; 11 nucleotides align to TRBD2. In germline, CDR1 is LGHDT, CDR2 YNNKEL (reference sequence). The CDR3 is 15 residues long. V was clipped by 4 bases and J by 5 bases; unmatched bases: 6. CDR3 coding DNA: TGTGCCAGCAGCCCATATAGCGGGGGGGGTGAGACCCAGTACTTC. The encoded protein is CASSPYSGGGETQYF.